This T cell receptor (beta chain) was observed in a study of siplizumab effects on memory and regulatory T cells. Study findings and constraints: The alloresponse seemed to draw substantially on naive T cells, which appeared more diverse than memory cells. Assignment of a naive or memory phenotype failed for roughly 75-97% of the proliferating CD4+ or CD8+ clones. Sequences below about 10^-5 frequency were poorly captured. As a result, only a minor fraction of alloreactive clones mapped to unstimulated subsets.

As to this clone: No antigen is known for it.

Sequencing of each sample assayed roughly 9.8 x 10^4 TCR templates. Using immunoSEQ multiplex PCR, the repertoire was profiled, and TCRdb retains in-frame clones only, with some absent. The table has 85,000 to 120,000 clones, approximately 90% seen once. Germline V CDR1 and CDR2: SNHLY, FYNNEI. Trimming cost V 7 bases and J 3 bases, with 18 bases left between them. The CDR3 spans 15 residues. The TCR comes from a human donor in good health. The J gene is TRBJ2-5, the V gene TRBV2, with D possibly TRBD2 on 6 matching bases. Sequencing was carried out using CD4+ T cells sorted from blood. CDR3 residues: CASTLVGGVEETQYF. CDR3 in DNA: TGTGCCAGCACCCTGGTTGGCGGGGTAGAAGAGACCCAGTACTTC.